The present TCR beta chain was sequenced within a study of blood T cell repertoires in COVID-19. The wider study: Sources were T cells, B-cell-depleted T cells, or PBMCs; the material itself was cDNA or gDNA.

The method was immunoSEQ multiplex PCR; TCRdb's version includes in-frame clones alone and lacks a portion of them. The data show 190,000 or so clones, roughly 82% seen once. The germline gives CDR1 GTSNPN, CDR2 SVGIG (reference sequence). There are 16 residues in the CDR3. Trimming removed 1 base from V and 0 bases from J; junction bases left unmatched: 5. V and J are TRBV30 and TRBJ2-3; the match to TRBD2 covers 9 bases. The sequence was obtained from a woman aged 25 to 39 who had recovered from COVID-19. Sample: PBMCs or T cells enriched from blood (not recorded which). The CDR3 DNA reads TGTGCCTGGAGTGGAATAGCGGGAGCTAGCACAGATACGCAGTATTTT. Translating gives CAWSGIAGASTDTQYF.